The text below deals with one T cell receptor beta chain. This sample was included in a study of blood T cell repertoires in COVID-19. Study-wide context: From the United States, Italy and Spain came samples of acute and convalescent COVID-19.

Germline V CDR1 and CDR2: MDHEN, SYDVKM. V was cut by 3 bases and J by 7 bases, with 11 bases left in between. CDR3 length equals 13 residues. This table comes from immunoSEQ multiplex PCR, and its TCRdb copy is limited to in-frame clones, with some not included. The table lists 200,000 to 300,000 clones, around four fifths of them singletons. The sequencing input was peripheral blood. The source of this sequence is a man aged 55 to 70 with acute or convalescent COVID-19. The genes are TRBV28 and TRBJ2-3; maybe TRBD2 (6 bases). CDR3 protein: CASSLPSVHTQYF. CDR3 in DNA: TGTGCCAGCAGTTTGCCTAGCGTCCATACGCAGTATTTT.